This T cell receptor beta chain originates from a study of control samples from healthy donors and cancer patients. This CDR3 is 13 amino acids long. Germline CDR1 and CDR2: SGHRS and YFSETQ. Trimming removed 1 base from V and 8 bases from J, with 12 bases in between. TCRdb's copy holds only in-frame clones and misses some; the assay was immunoSEQ multiplex PCR. The sample table includes roughly 200,000 clones. The chain couples TRBV5-1 to TRBJ1-1; TRBD1 is a possible D gene (5 bases). This clonotype was obtained from a woman aged 25 to 39 in good health. The specimen was blood. DNA for the CDR3: TGCGCCAGCAGCTTGTTCGACAGTCAAGAAGCTTTCTTT. Translating it yields CASSLFDSQEAFF.